The sequence of this TCR beta chain was determined in a study of blood T cells in healthy people across ages. Whole-study findings and limits: Diversity of TCR beta per million T cells declined in a roughly linear way with age. Not knowing donor CMV status may have confounded expanded clonotype changes. Long-lived donors carried more naive CD4+ cells and greater diversity than aged donors.

To note about this clonotype: Its matching antigen is unknown.

The use of a sample-barcoded 5' primer and a J-beta primer mix characterized a second PCR of 7 to 11 cycles. TCRdb ran MiXCR on the 5' RACE reads and lists one entry per CDR3 protein. The profile shows about 1.8 million distinct CDR3 sequences, roughly 49% of them singletons. Isolated PBMCs totaled at least 7 million in each sample. Germline CDR1 is SQVTM and CDR2 is ANQGSEA. The CDR3 has 14 amino acids. J gave up 3 bases and V 6 bases, and 8 bases lay outside the gene matches. Source material: blood. This TCR was recovered from a woman aged 40 to 49 in good health. This chain joins TRBV29-1 and TRBJ1-2, with 9 bases matching TRBD1. CDR3 residues: CSVPGQGKHYGYTF. For the CDR3, the DNA is TGCAGCGTACCCGGACAGGGGAAGCACTATGGCTACACCTTC.